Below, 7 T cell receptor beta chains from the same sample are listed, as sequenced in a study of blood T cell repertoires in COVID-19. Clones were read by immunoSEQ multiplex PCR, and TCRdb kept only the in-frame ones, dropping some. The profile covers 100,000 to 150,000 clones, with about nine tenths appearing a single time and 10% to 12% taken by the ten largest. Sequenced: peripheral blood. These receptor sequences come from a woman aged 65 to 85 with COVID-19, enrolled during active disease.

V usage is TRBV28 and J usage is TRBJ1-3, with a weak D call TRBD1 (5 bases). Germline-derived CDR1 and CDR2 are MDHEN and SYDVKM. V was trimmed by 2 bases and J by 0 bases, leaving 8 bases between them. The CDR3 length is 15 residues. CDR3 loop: CASSLGGISGNTIYF. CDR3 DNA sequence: TGTGCCAGCAGTTTAGGGGGGATCTCTGGAAACACCATATATTTT.

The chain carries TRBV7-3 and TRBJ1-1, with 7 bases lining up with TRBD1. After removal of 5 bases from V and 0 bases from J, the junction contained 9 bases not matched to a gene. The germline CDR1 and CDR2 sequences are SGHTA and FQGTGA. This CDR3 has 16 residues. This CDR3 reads CASSVQGPLMNTEAFF. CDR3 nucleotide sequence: TGTGCCAGCAGCGTACAGGGGCCCCTAATGAACACTGAAGCTTTCTTT. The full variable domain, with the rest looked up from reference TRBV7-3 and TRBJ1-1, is GAGVSQTPSNKVTEKGKYVELRCDPISGHTALYWYRQSLGQGPEFLIYFQGTGAADDSGLPNDRFFAVRPEGSVSTLKIQRTERGDSAVYLCASSVQGPLMNTEAFFGQGTRLTVV.

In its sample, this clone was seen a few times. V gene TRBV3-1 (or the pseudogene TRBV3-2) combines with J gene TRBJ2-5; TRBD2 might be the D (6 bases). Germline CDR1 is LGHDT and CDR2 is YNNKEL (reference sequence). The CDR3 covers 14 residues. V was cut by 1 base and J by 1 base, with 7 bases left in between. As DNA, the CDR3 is TGTGCCAGCAGCCAAGGTAGCGGCCAAGAGACCCAGTACTTC. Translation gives CASSQGSGQETQYF.

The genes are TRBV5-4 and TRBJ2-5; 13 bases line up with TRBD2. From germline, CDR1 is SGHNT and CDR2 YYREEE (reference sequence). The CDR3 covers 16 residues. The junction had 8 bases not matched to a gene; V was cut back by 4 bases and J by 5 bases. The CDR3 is CASSRGLAGKVETQYF. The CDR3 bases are TGTGCCAGCAGCCGGGGACTAGCGGGGAAGGTGGAGACCCAGTACTTC.

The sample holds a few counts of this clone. The CDR3 spells CASSEGPQGAGGYTF. The CDR3 coding sequence is TGTGCCAGCAGTGAAGGTCCCCAGGGGGCCGGTGGCTACACCTTC. The chain employs TRBV6-1 and TRBJ1-2, with 8 bases identical to TRBD1. The CDR3 runs to 15 residues. Germline CDR1 is MNHNS and CDR2 is SASEGT. V trimming: 1 base; J trimming: 7 bases; junction bases outside the gene matches: 8.

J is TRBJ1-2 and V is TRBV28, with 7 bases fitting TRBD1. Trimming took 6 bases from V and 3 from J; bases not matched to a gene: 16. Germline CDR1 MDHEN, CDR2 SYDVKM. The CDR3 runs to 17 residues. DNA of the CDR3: TGTGCCAGCAGGGTCGTAACTCCCAGGGGGGTGGACTATGGCTACACCTTC. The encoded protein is CASRVVTPRGVDYGYTF.

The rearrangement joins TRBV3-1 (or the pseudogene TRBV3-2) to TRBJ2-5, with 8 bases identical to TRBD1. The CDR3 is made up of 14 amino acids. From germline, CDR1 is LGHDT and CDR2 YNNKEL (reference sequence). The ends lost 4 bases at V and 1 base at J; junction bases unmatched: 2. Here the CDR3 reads CASSPTGGQETQYF. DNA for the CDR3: TGTGCCAGCAGCCCTACAGGGGGCCAAGAGACCCAGTACTTC.